This T cell receptor beta chain is drawn from a study of tissue T cells after allogeneic stem cell transplantation. Across the whole study: Patients with graft-versus-host disease had grafts: four unmodified, three CD34-selected and T-cell-depleted. A handful of GVHD patients had recipient-origin PBMCs collected before transplant. Study conclusions and caveats: Anatomically similar tissues had similar TCR repertoires within each patient.

V was pared by 0 bases and J by 7 bases, with 9 bases of the junction left unmatched. CDR1 is GTSNPN and CDR2 is SVGIG in the germline V gene (reference sequence). The CDR3 runs 15 residues. On this clone: The antigen is undetermined.

Assay used: immunoSEQ multiplex PCR; TCRdb lists only in-frame clones, some missing. The sample shows about 43,000 clones, roughly 92% of them seen only once. Specimen: blood, collected before transplantation. The chain is built from TRBV30 and TRBJ2-1; TRBD1 agrees at 7 bases. This clonotype was obtained from a woman aged 35 to 69 who later had graft-versus-host disease after an allogeneic stem cell transplant. The chain's CDR3 is CAWSVTRGFGNEQFF. CDR3 in DNA: TGTGCCTGGAGTGTAACCAGGGGGTTTGGGAATGAGCAGTTCTTC. Supplemented by reference TRBV30 and TRBJ2-1, the full variable domain reads SQTIHQWPATLVQPVGSPLSLECTVEGTSNPNLYWYRQAAGRGLQLLFYSVGIGQISSEVPQNLSASRPQDRQFILSSKKLLLSDSGFYLCAWSVTRGFGNEQFFGPGTRLTVL.